Below are 19 T cell receptor beta chains sequenced from a single sample in a study of early T cells in non-severe SARS-CoV-2 infection. TCRdb passed the 5' RACE reads through MiXCR, listing each CDR3 protein once. The table has about 100,000 distinct CDR3 sequences, around 13% seen once. Input material: whole blood. The receptors derive from an adult who was a healthcare worker with PCR-confirmed SARS-CoV-2 infection or an uninfected control (not recorded which).

This clonotype was found many times. V usage is TRBV20-1 and J usage is TRBJ1-6, with 10 positions matching TRBD1. V was pared by 3 bases and J by 7 bases, with 6 bases of the junction left unmatched. The CDR3 is 15 amino acids. Germline V gives CDR1 DFQATT, CDR2 SNEGSKA (reference sequence). This CDR3 reads CSASFSGQGNSPLHF. CDR3 nucleotides: TGCAGTGCTAGTTTTTCGGGACAGGGGAATTCACCCCTCCACTTT.

The sample holds many counts of this clonotype. The V gene is TRBV2, the J gene TRBJ2-5, with D uncertain. This CDR3 is built from 11 residues. Trimming shortened V by 6 bases and J by 5 bases, and 7 bases separated the two germline ends. Germline loops: CDR1 SNHLY, CDR2 FYNNEI. The DNA for the CDR3 is TGTGCCAGCAGCGTCGGGGAGACCCAGTACTTC. This encodes CASSVGETQYF.

In its sample, this clonotype was seen a few times. This chain connects TRBV15 to TRBJ2-4, with D perhaps TRBD1 or TRBD2 (5 bases each). Germline V lookup: CDR1 LNHNV, CDR2 YYDKDF (reference sequence). V was shortened by 9 bases and J by 0 bases, with 9 bases between the two germline ends. CDR3 length equals 13 residues. CDR3 sequence reads: CATGEAAKNIQYF. CDR3 nucleotides: TGTGCCACGGGGGAAGCAGCCAAAAACATTCAGTACTTC. The complete variable domain, with remaining parts taken from reference TRBV15 and TRBJ2-4, reads DAMVIQNPRYQVTQFGKPVTLSCSQTLNHNVMYWYQQKSSQAPKLLFHYYDKDFNNEADTPDNFQSRRPNTSFCFLDIRSPGLGDTAMYLCATGEAAKNIQYFGAGTRLSVL.

The rearrangement uses TRBV20-1 and TRBJ1-1, with TRBD1 matching 7 bases. Per the germline V gene, CDR1 is DFQATT and CDR2 is SNEGSKA (reference sequence). The CDR3 is 13 residues long. V gave up 5 bases and J gave up 0 bases; unmatched junction bases: 3. In DNA, the CDR3 is TGCAGTGCTGCAGGGGGTCTGAACACTGAAGCTTTCTTT. Translating gives CSAAGGLNTEAFF.

The genes are TRBV5-1 and TRBJ1-2; TRBD1 agrees at 7 bases. CDR3 length equals 14 residues. Trimming removed 3 bases from V and 2 bases from J; junction bases left unmatched: 4. Germline V lookup: CDR1 SGHRS, CDR2 YFSETQ. The CDR3 region is CASSWGQSNYGYTF. The CDR3 bases are TGCGCCAGCAGCTGGGGACAGTCCAACTATGGCTACACCTTC.

The V gene is TRBV28, the J gene TRBJ2-3; D is uncertain. The V gene lost 1 base and the J gene lost 5 bases, with 10 bases spanning the gap. This CDR3 has 14 residues. Germline loops: CDR1 MDHEN, CDR2 SYDVKM. CDR3 nucleotide sequence: TGTGCCAGCAGTTTATCAGGATTGAGAGATACGCAGTATTTT. Amino acid sequence: CASSLSGLRDTQYF.

This clonotype was detected ten times or more. The V gene is TRBV11-2, the J gene TRBJ1-1; D may be TRBD1 (5 bases). CDR1 and CDR2 from the germline V gene are SGHAT and FQNNGV. This CDR3 has 13 residues. V lost 3 bases and J lost 1, with 6 bases in between. CDR3 coding DNA: TGTGCCAGCAGCTTCCAGGGGAACACTGAAGCTTTCTTT. It encodes CASSFQGNTEAFF.

The gene calls are TRBV7-9 and TRBJ2-7; TRBD1 aligns across 7 bases. V shed 3 bases and J 2 bases; nucleotides not matched to a gene: 1. The CDR3 has 13 residues. Germline V gene sequence: CDR1 SEHNR, CDR2 FQNEAQ (reference sequence). The chain's CDR3 is CASSLGTAYEQYF. The CDR3 DNA follows: TGTGCCAGCAGCTTGGGGACAGCCTACGAGCAGTACTTC.

This clonotype was seen repeatedly, ten times or more. The CDR3 region has the DNA TGTGCCAGCGGGCTGAGGGAGACCCAGTACTTC. The encoded protein is CASGLRETQYF. The chain joins TRBV6-2 or TRBV6-3 to TRBJ2-5; D is unresolved. From germline, CDR1 is MNHEY and CDR2 SVGEGT. Trimming pared 8 bases from V and 5 bases from J, leaving 9 bases between. This CDR3 region has 11 residues.

This clonotype was observed a few times. This sequence joins TRBV18 and TRBJ1-1, with a tentative D call TRBD1 (5 bases). The CDR3 sequence is 16 residues long. In germline, CDR1 is KGHSH, CDR2 LQKENI. V lost 2 bases and J lost 0, with 13 bases in between. The CDR3 protein is CASSPSVGGMNTEAFF. The CDR3 DNA reads TGTGCCAGCTCACCATCAGTGGGGGGGATGAACACTGAAGCTTTCTTT.

Ten or more counts support this clonotype. V and J are TRBV7-9 and TRBJ2-7, with 7 bases matching TRBD1. Per the germline V gene, CDR1 is SEHNR and CDR2 is FQNEAQ (reference sequence). V lost 5 bases to trimming and J lost 1 base; unmatched junction nucleotides: 5. The CDR3 is made up of 14 amino acids. CDR3 amino acids: CASSRDRASYEQYF. CDR3 coding DNA: TGTGCCAGCAGCCGCGACAGGGCATCCTACGAGCAGTACTTC.

This clonotype was picked up many times. The J gene is TRBJ2-5, the V gene TRBV29-1, with D possibly being TRBD1 (6 bases). The CDR3 sequence is 13 residues long. CDR1 and CDR2 from the germline V gene are SQVTM and ANQGSEA. Deletions cut 1 base from V and 4 bases from J, with 10 bases between. The chain's CDR3 is CSVEGLQGETQYF. CDR3 sequence (DNA): TGCAGCGTTGAAGGGTTACAGGGAGAGACCCAGTACTTC.

About this clonotype itself: A clone one base away is much larger, so this may be a read error. This chain uses TRBV7-3 with TRBJ2-2, with 13 bases lining up with TRBD2. The germline gives CDR1 SGHTA, CDR2 FQGTGA. The CDR3 sequence is 17 residues long. The CDR3, as DNA: TGTGCCAGCAGCTCCGGACTAGCGGGGGCTCATCCCGGGGAGCTGTATTTT. The encoded protein is CASSSGLAGAHPGELYF.

This clonotype has a handful of counts. This chain joins TRBV28 and TRBJ2-7; 9 nucleotides line up with TRBD2. CDR1 is MDHEN and CDR2 is SYDVKM in the germline V gene. V was pared by 2 bases and J by 2 bases, with 7 bases of the junction left unmatched. This CDR3 has 16 amino acids. The CDR3 nucleotides read TGTGCCAGCAGTTTACTGGGCGGGGGGGCCCCCTACGAGCAGTACTTC. Translated, it gives CASSLLGGGAPYEQYF.

This clonotype was observed once. This clone may be a read error of a much larger clone one base away. The genes are TRBV14 and TRBJ1-1; D unclear. This CDR3 has 14 residues. Germline CDR1 is SGHDN and CDR2 is FVKESK. CDR3 sequence: CDSSLRIPSTEAFF. The CDR3 DNA is TGTGACAGCAGCCTCCGAATTCCAAGCACTGAAGCTTTCTTT.

This clonotype was seen more than once but under ten times. The V call is TRBV28, the J call TRBJ2-6; no firm D call. V lost 2 bases and J 0 bases, leaving 8 bases between the germline ends. The CDR3 has 16 amino acids. Looked up from germline, CDR1 is MDHEN and CDR2 is SYDVKM. CDR3 in DNA: TGTGCCAGCAGTTTACCCTCCCGCTCTGGGGCCAACGTCCTGACTTTC. Its translation: CASSLPSRSGANVLTF.

This clonotype has at least ten counts. The rearrangement joins TRBV11-2 to TRBJ2-2; TRBD1 matches at 10 bases. V shed 4 bases, J shed 1 base, and the junction held 3 bases outside the gene matches. This CDR3 region has 16 residues. Germline CDR1 and CDR2: SGHAT and FQNNGV. The CDR3 region has the DNA TGTGCCAGCAGCTCCGGGACAGGGGAGAACACCGGGGAGCTGTTTTTT. Amino acids: CASSSGTGENTGELFF.

At least ten counts were recorded for this clonotype. The chain recombines TRBV11-2 with TRBJ1-2; 8 bases match TRBD1. Germline loops: CDR1 SGHAT, CDR2 FQNNGV. V lost 2 bases to trimming and J lost 6 bases; unmatched junction nucleotides: 2. This CDR3 contains 13 residues. DNA of the CDR3: TGTGCCAGCAGCTTACTGGACAGGGATGGCTACACCTTC. Its translation: CASSLLDRDGYTF.

The chain has TRBV9 and TRBJ1-6; 10 positions agree with TRBD1. V lost 0 bases to trimming and J lost 15 bases; unmatched junction nucleotides: 9. This CDR3 contains 15 residues. The germline gives CDR1 SGDLS, CDR2 YYNGEE. CDR3 sequence: CASSVAGGTGEDLHF. The CDR3 nucleotides are TGTGCCAGCAGCGTAGCTGGGGGGACAGGGGAAGACCTCCACTTT.